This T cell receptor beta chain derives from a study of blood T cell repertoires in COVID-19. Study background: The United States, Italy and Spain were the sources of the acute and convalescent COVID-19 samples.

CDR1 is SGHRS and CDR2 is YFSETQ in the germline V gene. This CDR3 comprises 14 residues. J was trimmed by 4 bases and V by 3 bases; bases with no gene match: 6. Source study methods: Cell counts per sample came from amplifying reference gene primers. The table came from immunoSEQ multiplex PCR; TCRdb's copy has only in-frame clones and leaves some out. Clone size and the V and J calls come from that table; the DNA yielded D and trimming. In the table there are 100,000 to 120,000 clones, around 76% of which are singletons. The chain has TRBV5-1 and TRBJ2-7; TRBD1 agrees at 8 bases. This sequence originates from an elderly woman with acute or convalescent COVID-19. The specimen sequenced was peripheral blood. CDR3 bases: TGCGCCAGCAGCTCCTCAGGGGGCGCGTACGAGCAGTACTTC. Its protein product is CASSSSGGAYEQYF.